This TCR beta chain was found in a study of CXCR3-negative and CXCR3-positive naive CD8 T cells. Overall study findings and caveats: For CXCR3-positive naive cells, TRB CDR3s were more hydrophobic than those of CXCR3-negative naive cells. The TRBV-TRBJ usage of naive CXCR3-negative and CXCR3-positive cells was similar, but that of memory cells differed. No difference in surface CD5 was seen between naive subsets, and TCR strength was inferred from TRB CDR3 properties.

Regarding this clonotype: What it binds is not known.

UMI-labeled 5' RACE yielded the TRB cDNA libraries. Each CDR3 protein gets one entry in TCRdb, which reprocessed the 5' RACE reads and gives no DNA. This sample's clone table lists approximately 140,000 distinct CDR3 sequences. Naive cells were sorted as CD45RO-, CCR7+, CD27+ and CD95-. Germline CDR1 and CDR2: SGHTA and FQGTGA. The CDR3 covers 18 residues. Sequenced input: naive CXCR3+ CD8+ T cells from blood. As for subset: CD45RO-CCR7+CD27+CD95- naive CD8+ T cells expressing CXCR3 (TNR3+). This receptor was taken from a human donor in good health. Some clones in this sample may be carry-over from other donors' samples. V usage is TRBV7-3 and J usage is TRBJ2-2; TCRdb's assignment of TRBD1 cannot be checked, as there is no DNA. The chain's CDR3 is CASSLVGGQGYDTGELFF. The complete variable domain, with remaining parts taken from reference TRBV7-3 and TRBJ2-2, reads GAGVSQTPSNKVTEKGKYVELRCDPISGHTALYWYRQSLGQGPEFLIYFQGTGAADDSGLPNDRFFAVRPEGSVSTLKIQRTERGDSAVYLCASSLVGGQGYDTGELFFGEGSRLTVL.